This T cell receptor beta chain was identified in a study of blood T cells in healthy people across ages. A note on this clonotype: Its antigen is unknown.

General study results and limits: Getting older went along with TCR beta diversity per million T cells dropping roughly linearly.

Every donor contributed roughly 10 milliliters of peripheral blood by blood draw. Every sample yielded at least 6.5 million isolated PBMCs. Primed by a sample-barcoded 5' primer and a J-beta primer mix, a second PCR proceeded for 7 to 11 cycles. TCRdb itself ran the 5' RACE reads through MiXCR, one entry per CDR3 protein. This table holds 800,000 to 950,000 distinct CDR3 sequences, about 34% found once. CDR3 length equals 15 residues. V gave up 3 bases and J gave up 3 bases, with 14 bases separating them. This receptor was obtained from a man aged 18 to 29 in good health. Sequenced sample: blood. V gene TRBV12-3 or TRBV12-4 combines with J gene TRBJ1-2; D is unclear. The CDR3 nucleotides are TGTGCCAGCAGTTTCGGACTAACCTGGGACTATGGCTACACCTTC. It translates to CASSFGLTWDYGYTF.